This TCR beta chain was retrieved from a study of response to subunit inactivated influenza vaccine. Study-level points and caveats: Researchers suggested that each seasonal influenza vaccination recruits few new T cells.

About this clonotype: Its antigen is still unknown.

TCRdb processed the RT-PCR reads anew with MiXCR; each CDR3 protein has one entry. Here the sample spans more than 600,000 distinct CDR3 sequences, approximately 18% being singletons. J was trimmed by 5 bases and V by 2 bases; bases with no gene match: 8. Germline loops: CDR1 LNHDA, CDR2 SQIVND (reference sequence). The CDR3 loop spans 15 amino acids. The genes are TRBV19 and TRBJ2-5, with 7 bases identical to TRBD1. The sample consisted of PBMCs from blood, taken 5 days after vaccination. The sequence came from a man between 45 and 60 years old who received an inactivated influenza vaccine. The CDR3, as DNA: TGTGCCAGTAGTATAACCCAGACAGGGATCGAGACCCAGTACTTC. This translates into CASSITQTGIETQYF.